This passage covers 8 T cell receptor beta chains from one sample sequenced in a study of beta chain features in type 1 diabetes. The study reverse transcribed the entire isolated RNA, so it sequenced expressed TCRB transcripts. Sequenced by immunoSEQ multiplex PCR; TCRdb stores in-frame clones only, minus some. The data show 250,000 or so clones, over 65% seen once. Sequencing used naive CD4+ T cells from blood. Source of these receptors: a young man in good health.

This chain links TRBV25-1 with TRBJ2-1; no reliable D call. With 1 base removed from V and 5 bases from J, the gap between germline ends came to 12 bases. Per germline, CDR1 MGHDK and CDR2 SYGVNS. CDR3 length equals 15 residues. This CDR3 reads CASSESVPAHNEQFF. The CDR3 region has the DNA TGTGCCAGCAGTGAATCAGTTCCCGCCCACAATGAGCAGTTCTTC.

This clone has a handful of counts. The genes are TRBV29-1 and TRBJ2-7; 8 positions match TRBD1. Germline CDR1 SQVTM, CDR2 ANQGSEA. Germline trimming cut 1 base from V and 7 bases from J; bases unmatched to any gene: 6. This CDR3 spans 13 amino acids. DNA of the CDR3: TGCAGCGTTGAAGGGGACAGGTTCGAGGAGCAGTACTTC. The encoded protein is CSVEGDRFEEQYF.

The rearrangement links TRBV20-1 to TRBJ2-1; no definite D call. The CDR3 has 10 residues. The ends were cut back, 6 bases at V and 10 bases at J, with 10 bases in the middle. Germline-derived CDR1 and CDR2 are DFQATT and SNEGSKA (reference sequence). The CDR3 DNA is TGCAGTGCAGGAAGAGGAGAGCAGTTCTTC. This codes for CSAGRGEQFF.

This clone was observed a single time. J is TRBJ2-3 and V is TRBV25-1; no clear D. The CDR3 runs 12 residues. Trimming shortened V by 3 bases and J by 1 base, and 2 bases separated the two germline ends. CDR1 MGHDK and CDR2 SYGVNS come from the germline V gene. As DNA, the CDR3 is TGTGCCAGCAGTGACCGCACAGATACGCAGTATTTT. Amino acid sequence: CASSDRTDTQYF.

The chain has TRBV25-1 and TRBJ1-1; possible D gene TRBD1, 5 bases. V dropped 4 bases and J dropped 3 bases, with 15 bases sitting between them. From germline, CDR1 is MGHDK and CDR2 SYGVNS. The length of the CDR3 is 15 residues. The CDR3, as DNA: TGTGCCAGCAGTGCGTACCACAGGTCCGACACTGAAGCTTTCTTT. This gives the protein CASSAYHRSDTEAFF.

V and J are TRBV6-5 and TRBJ1-2; D remains unclear. The CDR3 is 15 amino acids. V lost 1 base to trimming and J lost 0 bases, with 9 bases between them. Germline assignment: CDR1 MNHEY and CDR2 SVGAGI. The CDR3 protein is CASSYYREANYGYTF. Here the CDR3 DNA reads TGTGCCAGCAGTTACTATAGGGAAGCTAACTATGGCTACACCTTC.

This rearrangement joins TRBV15 to TRBJ1-2, with D hard to call. Per the germline V gene, CDR1 is LNHNV and CDR2 is YYDKDF (reference sequence). CDR3 length: 15 residues. V gave up 0 bases and J gave up 2 bases, with 10 bases separating them. In nucleotides, the CDR3 is TGTGCCACCAGCAGAGATCGAGGCACCAACTATGGCTACACCTTC. Its translation: CATSRDRGTNYGYTF.

The chain recombines TRBV29-1 with TRBJ2-5; D is perhaps TRBD1 or TRBD2 (5 bases each). V lost 4 bases and J lost 5, with 11 bases in between. The CDR3 is made up of 12 amino acids. Germline V gene lookup returns CDR1 SQVTM and CDR2 ANQGSEA. The CDR3 reads CSVAGWGETQYF. The CDR3 DNA reads as TGCAGCGTTGCAGGGTGGGGGGAGACCCAGTACTTC.